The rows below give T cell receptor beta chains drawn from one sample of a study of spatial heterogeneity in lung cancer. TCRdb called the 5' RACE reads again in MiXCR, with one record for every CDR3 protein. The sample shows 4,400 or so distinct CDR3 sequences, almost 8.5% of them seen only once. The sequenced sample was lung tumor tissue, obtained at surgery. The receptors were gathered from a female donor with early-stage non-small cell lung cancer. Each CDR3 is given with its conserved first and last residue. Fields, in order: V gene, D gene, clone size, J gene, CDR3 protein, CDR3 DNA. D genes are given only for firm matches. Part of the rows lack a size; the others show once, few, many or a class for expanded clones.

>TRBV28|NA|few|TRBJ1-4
CASSSNPATNEKLFF
TGTGCCAGCAGTTCCAATCCTGCAACTAATGAAAAACTGTTTTTT
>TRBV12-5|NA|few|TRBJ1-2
CASAPAGGAGGYTF
TGTGCTAGTGCGCCCGCTGGGGGGGCCGGTGGCTACACCTTC
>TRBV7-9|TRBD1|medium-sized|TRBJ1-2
CASSFGQGALAYGYTF
TGTGCCAGCAGCTTCGGACAGGGGGCTCTGGCCTATGGCTACACCTTC
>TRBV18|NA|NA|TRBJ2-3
CASSPDTDTQYF
TGTGCCAGCTCCCCCGACACAGATACGCAGTATTTT
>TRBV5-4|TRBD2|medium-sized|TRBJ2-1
CASSLKLAGDNEQFF
TGTGCCAGCAGCTTGAAACTAGCGGGAGACAATGAGCAGTTCTTC
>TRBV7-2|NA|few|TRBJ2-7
CASSLVVNGAYEQYF
TGTGCCAGCAGCTTAGTTGTCAATGGGGCCTACGAGCAGTACTTC
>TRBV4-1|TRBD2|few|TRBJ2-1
CASSPIGAIAGGYNEQFF
TGCGCCAGCAGCCCCATCGGGGCTATAGCGGGGGGGTACAATGAGCAGTTCTTC
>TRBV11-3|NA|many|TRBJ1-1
CASSVTGASTEAFF
TGTGCCAGCAGCGTGACGGGTGCCAGCACTGAAGCTTTCTTT
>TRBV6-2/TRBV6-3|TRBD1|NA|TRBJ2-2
CASSGTANTGELFF
TGTGCCAGCAGTGGGACAGCGAACACCGGGGAGCTGTTTTTT
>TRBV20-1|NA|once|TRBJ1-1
CSARDPGRANTEAFF
TGCAGTGCTAGAGATCCGGGCAGAGCGAACACTGAAGCTTTCTTT
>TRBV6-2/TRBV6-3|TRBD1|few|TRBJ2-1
CASSYSSGGQGFYEQFF
TGTGCCAGCAGTTACTCTTCAGGGGGACAGGGGTTTTATGAGCAGTTCTTC
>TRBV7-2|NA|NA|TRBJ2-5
CASGGSAGAETQYF
TGTGCCAGCGGGGGGTCGGCAGGGGCAGAGACCCAGTACTTC
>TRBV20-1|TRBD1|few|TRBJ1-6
CSAREQGAFSSPLHF
TGCAGTGCTAGGGAACAGGGGGCGTTTAGTTCACCCCTCCACTTT
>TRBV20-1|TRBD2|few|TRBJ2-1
CSARDRPAGVLNEQFF
TGCAGTGCTAGAGATCGTCCAGCGGGGGTTTTGAATGAGCAGTTCTTC
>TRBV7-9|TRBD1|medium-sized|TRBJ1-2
CASSFPGQGLNGYTF
TGTGCCAGCAGCTTCCCGGGACAGGGGTTGAATGGCTACACCTTC
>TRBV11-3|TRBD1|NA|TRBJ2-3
CASSPQGALPTDTQYF
TGTGCCAGCAGTCCTCAGGGGGCGCTCCCCACAGATACGCAGTATTTT
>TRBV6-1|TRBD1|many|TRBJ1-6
CATTGGQGASPLHF
TGTGCCACTACTGGTGGGCAGGGGGCTTCACCCCTCCACTTT
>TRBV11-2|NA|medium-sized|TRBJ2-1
CASEAGIYNEQFF
TGTGCCAGCGAGGCGGGAATCTACAATGAGCAGTTCTTC
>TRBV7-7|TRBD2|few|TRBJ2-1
CASSSAAGTSGDEQFF
TGTGCTAGCAGCTCCGCCGCCGGGACTAGCGGGGATGAGCAGTTCTTC
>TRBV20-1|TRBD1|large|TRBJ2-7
CSARRTGCDEQYF
TGCAGTGCTAGGAGGACAGGGTGTGACGAGCAGTACTTC
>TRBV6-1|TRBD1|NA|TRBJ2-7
CASSGGQKYEQYF
TGTGCCAGCAGTGGGGGACAGAAGTACGAGCAGTACTTC
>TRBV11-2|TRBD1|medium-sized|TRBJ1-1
CASSRQGNTEAFF
TGTGCCAGCAGCCGACAGGGAAACACTGAAGCTTTCTTT
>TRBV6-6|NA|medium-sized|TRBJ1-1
CASSYGGRDTEAFF
TGTGCCAGCAGTTACGGGGGGCGCGACACTGAAGCTTTCTTT
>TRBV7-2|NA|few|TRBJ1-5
CASDRSNQPQHF
TGTGCCAGCGACAGGTCCAATCAGCCCCAGCATTTT
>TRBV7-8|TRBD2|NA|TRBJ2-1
CANTPRGVLEQFF
TGTGCCAACACCCCACGGGGGGTCCTCGAGCAGTTCTTC
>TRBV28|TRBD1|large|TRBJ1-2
CASLGQGAMGYTF
TGTGCCAGCCTCGGACAGGGGGCAATGGGCTACACCTTC
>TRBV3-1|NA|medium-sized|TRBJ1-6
CASSQEGGYNSPLHF
TGTGCCAGCAGCCAAGAGGGAGGCTATAATTCACCCCTCCACTTT
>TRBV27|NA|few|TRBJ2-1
CASSLPGEGYNEQFF
TGTGCCAGCAGTTTACCGGGGGAAGGGTACAATGAGCAGTTCTTC
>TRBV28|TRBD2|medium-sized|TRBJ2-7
CASSWVLAGEQYF
TGTGCCAGCAGTTGGGTCCTAGCGGGTGAGCAGTACTTC
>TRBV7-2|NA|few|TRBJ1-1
CASSLGPMNTEAFF
TGTGCCAGCAGCTTGGGACCTATGAACACTGAAGCTTTCTTT
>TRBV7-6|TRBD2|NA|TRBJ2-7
CASSSTLGGNEQYF
TGTGCCAGCAGCTCGACACTGGGGGGGAACGAGCAGTACTTC
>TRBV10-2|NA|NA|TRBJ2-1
CASRGSGYNEQFF
TGCGCCAGCCGCGGTAGCGGATACAATGAGCAGTTCTTC
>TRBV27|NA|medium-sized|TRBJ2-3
CASAILLNMDTQYF
TGTGCCAGCGCCATTTTATTAAACATGGATACGCAGTATTTT
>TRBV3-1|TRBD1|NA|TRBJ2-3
CASSPRTGRTDTQYF
TGTGCCAGCAGCCCCCGGACAGGGCGCACAGATACGCAGTATTTT
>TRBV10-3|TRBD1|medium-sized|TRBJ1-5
CAISDATGGNQPQHF
TGTGCCATCAGTGACGCGACAGGGGGGAATCAGCCCCAGCATTTT
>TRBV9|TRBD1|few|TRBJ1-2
CASSVGTGGNYGYTF
TGTGCCAGCAGCGTCGGGACAGGGGGAAACTATGGCTACACCTTC
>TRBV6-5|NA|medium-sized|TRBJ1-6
CASSSQGSNSPLHF
TGTGCCAGCAGTTCACAGGGTAGTAATTCACCCCTCCACTTT
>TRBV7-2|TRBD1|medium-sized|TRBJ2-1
CASSFPDRDDEQFF
TGTGCCAGCAGCTTCCCGGACAGGGATGATGAGCAGTTCTTC
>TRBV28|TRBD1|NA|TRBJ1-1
CASSLEDRGTEAFF
TGTGCCAGCAGTTTAGAGGACAGGGGGACTGAAGCTTTCTTT
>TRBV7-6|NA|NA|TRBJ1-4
CASSLTKGKLFF
TGTGCCAGCAGCCTTACCAAGGGAAAACTGTTTTTT
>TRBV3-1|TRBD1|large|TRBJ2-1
CASSQAGQGDNEQFF
TGTGCCAGCAGCCAGGCCGGACAGGGGGACAATGAGCAGTTCTTC
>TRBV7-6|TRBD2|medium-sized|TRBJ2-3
CASSPGLAGDPSTDTQYF
TGTGCCAGCAGCCCAGGACTAGCGGGGGATCCTAGCACAGATACGCAGTATTTT
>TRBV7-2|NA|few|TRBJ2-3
CASSLGQYTDTQYF
TGTGCCAGCAGCTTAGGGCAATACACAGATACGCAGTATTTT
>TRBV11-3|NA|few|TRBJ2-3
CASSLDEGSTDTQYF
TGTGCCAGCAGCTTAGATGAGGGTAGCACAGATACGCAGTATTTT
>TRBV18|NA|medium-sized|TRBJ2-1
CASSPPSGETYNEQFF
TGTGCCAGCTCACCACCCAGCGGCGAGACCTACAATGAGCAGTTCTTC
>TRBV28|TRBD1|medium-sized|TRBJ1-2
CASRLTGAGYGYTF
TGTGCCAGCAGGCTAACAGGGGCGGGGTATGGCTACACCTTC
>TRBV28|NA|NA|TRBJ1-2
CASSLSYGYTF
TGTGCCAGCAGTTTAAGCTATGGCTACACCTTC
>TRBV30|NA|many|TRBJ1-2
CAWSTTVHYGYTF
TGTGCCTGGAGTACGACAGTGCACTATGGCTACACCTTC
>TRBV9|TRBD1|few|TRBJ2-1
CASSVEGTGLDEQFF
TGTGCCAGCAGCGTAGAGGGGACAGGACTGGATGAGCAGTTCTTC
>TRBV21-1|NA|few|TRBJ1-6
CASSGRTGGNSPLHF
TGTGCCAGCAGCGGCCGGACAGGGGGGAATTCACCCCTCCACTTT
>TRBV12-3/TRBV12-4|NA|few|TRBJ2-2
CASTGLHTGELFF
TGTGCCAGCACCGGTCTTCACACCGGGGAGCTGTTTTTT
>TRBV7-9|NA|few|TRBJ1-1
CASSSSGPAFF
TGTGCCAGCAGCTCTTCAGGGCCAGCTTTCTTT
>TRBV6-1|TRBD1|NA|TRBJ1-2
CASSGDRKGDYGYTF
TGTGCCAGCAGTGGGGACAGAAAAGGAGACTATGGCTACACCTTC
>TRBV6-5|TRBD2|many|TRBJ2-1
CASSYSGGSYNEQFF
TGTGCCAGCAGTTATAGCGGGGGTTCCTACAATGAGCAGTTCTTC
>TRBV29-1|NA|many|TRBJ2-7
CSVDGPVHEQYF
TGCAGCGTTGATGGCCCGGTCCACGAGCAGTACTTC
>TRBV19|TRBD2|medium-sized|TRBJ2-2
CASSHSRATSGRARGTGELFF
TGTGCCAGTAGCCACTCAAGGGCAACTAGCGGGAGGGCGAGAGGGACCGGGGAGCTGTTTTTT
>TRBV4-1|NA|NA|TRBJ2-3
CASTKGDTQYF
TGCGCCAGCACTAAGGGGGATACGCAGTATTTT
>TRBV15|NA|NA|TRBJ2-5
CATSLDRVPETQYF
TGTGCCACCAGCCTTGATCGGGTCCCAGAGACCCAGTACTTC
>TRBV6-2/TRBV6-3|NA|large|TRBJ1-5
CASSSGHEQPQHF
TGTGCCAGCAGTTCGGGACACGAGCAGCCCCAGCATTTT
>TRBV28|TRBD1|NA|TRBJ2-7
CATRRDRGSSSYEQYF
TGTGCCACCCGCCGGGACAGGGGGTCAAGCTCCTACGAGCAGTACTTC